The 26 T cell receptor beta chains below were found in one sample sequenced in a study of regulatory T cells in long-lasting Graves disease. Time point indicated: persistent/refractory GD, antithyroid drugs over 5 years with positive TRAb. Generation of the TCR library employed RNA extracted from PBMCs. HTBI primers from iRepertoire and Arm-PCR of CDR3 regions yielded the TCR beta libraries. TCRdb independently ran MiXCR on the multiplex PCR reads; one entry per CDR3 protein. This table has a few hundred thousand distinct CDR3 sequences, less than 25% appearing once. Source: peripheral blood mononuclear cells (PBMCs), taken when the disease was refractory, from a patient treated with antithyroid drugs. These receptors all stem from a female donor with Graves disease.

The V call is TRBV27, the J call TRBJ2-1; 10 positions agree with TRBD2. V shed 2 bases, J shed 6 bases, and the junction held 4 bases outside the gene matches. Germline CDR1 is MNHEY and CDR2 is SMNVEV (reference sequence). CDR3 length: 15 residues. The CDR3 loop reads CASSLRTSGANEQFF. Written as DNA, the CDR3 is TGTGCCAGCAGTTTACGGACTAGCGGAGCCAATGAGCAGTTCTTC.

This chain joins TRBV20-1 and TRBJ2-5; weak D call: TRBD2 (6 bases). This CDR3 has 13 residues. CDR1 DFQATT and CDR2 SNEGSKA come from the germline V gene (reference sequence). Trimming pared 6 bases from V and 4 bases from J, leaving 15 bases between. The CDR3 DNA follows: TGCAGTGCCCCTCGGGGAGGCGGAGAGACCCAGTACTTC. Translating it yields CSAPRGGGETQYF.

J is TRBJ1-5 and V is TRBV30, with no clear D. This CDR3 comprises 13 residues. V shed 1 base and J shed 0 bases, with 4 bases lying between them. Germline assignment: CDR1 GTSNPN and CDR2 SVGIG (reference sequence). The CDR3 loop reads CAWSGYSNQPQHF. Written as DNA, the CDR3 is TGTGCCTGGAGTGGATATAGCAATCAGCCCCAGCATTTT.

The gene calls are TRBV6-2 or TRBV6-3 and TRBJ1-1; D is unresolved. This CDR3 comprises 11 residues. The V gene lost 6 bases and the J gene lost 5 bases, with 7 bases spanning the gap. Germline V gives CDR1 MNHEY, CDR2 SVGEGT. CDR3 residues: CASRVSTEAFF. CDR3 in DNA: TGTGCCAGCAGAGTTTCGACTGAAGCTTTCTTT.

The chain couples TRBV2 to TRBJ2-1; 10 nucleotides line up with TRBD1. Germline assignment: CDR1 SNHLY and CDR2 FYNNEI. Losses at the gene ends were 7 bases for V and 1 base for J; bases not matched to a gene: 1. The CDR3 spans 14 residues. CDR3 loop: CASKDRGSYNEQFF. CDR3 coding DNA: TGTGCCAGCAAGGACAGGGGGTCCTACAATGAGCAGTTCTTC.

The CDR3 loop is CASSLRGLAGEEDTQYF. Written as DNA, the CDR3 is TGTGCCAGCAGCCTCAGAGGACTAGCGGGAGAAGAGGATACGCAGTATTTT. The chain has TRBV13 and TRBJ2-3; 13 nucleotides align to TRBD2. The CDR3 sequence is 17 residues long. Germline V gene sequence: CDR1 PRHDT, CDR2 FYEKMQ (reference sequence). Trimming at V came to 5 bases and at J to 6 bases, leaving 11 bases not matched to a gene.

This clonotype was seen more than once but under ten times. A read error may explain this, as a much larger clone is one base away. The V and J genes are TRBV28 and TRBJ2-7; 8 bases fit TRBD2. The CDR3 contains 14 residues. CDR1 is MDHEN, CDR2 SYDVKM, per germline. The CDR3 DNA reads TGTGCCAACAGTCGAAGCGGGAGCCACTACGAGCAGTACTTC. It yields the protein CANSRSGSHYEQYF.

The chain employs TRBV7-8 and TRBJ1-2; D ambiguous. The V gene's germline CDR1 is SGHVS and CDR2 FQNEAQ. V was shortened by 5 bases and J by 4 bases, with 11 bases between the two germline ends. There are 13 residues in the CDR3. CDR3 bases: TGTGCCAGCAGCCCCCGCGTTGGCTATGGCTACACCTTC. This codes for CASSPRVGYGYTF.

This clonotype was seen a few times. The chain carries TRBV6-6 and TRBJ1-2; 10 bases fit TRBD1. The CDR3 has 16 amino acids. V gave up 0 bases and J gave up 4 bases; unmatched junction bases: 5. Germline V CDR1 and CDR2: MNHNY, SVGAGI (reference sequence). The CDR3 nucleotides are TGTGCCAGCAGTTACTCGGTCGGGACAGGGGCCTATGGCTACACCTTC. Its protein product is CASSYSVGTGAYGYTF.

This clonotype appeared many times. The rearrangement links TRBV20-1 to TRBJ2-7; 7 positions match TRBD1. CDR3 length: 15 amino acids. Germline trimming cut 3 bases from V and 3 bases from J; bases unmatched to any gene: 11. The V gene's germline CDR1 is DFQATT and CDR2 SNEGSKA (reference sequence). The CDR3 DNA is TGCAGTGCTAGCTCTGACAGGGATTTGGTCTACGAGCAGTACTTC. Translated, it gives CSASSDRDLVYEQYF.

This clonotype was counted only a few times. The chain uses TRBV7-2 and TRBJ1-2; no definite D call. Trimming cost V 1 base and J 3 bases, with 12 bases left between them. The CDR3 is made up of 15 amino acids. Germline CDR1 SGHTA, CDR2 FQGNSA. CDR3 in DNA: TGTGCCAGCAGCTTAGAGGGCAGGAACTACTATGGCTACACCTTC. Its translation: CASSLEGRNYYGYTF.

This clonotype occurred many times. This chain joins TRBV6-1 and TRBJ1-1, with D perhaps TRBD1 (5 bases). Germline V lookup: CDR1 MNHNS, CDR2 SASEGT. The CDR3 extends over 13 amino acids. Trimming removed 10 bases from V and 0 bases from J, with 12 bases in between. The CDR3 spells CATVWGMNTEAFF. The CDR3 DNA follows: TGTGCCACCGTGTGGGGGATGAACACTGAAGCTTTCTTT.

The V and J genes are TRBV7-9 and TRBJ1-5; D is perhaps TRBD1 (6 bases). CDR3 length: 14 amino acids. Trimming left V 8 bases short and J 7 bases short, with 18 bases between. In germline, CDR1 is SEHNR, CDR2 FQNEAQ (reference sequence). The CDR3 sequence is CASQKGGTEQPQHF. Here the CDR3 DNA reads TGTGCCAGCCAAAAGGGGGGGACCGAACAGCCCCAGCATTTT.

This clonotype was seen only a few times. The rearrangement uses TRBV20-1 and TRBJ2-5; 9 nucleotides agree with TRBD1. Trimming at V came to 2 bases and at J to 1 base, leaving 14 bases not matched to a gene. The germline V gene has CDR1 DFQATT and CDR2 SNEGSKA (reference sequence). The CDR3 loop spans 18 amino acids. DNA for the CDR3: TGCAGTGCTAGACTCCCGGGACAGGGTCACACTATCCAAGAGACCCAGTACTTC. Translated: CSARLPGQGHTIQETQYF.

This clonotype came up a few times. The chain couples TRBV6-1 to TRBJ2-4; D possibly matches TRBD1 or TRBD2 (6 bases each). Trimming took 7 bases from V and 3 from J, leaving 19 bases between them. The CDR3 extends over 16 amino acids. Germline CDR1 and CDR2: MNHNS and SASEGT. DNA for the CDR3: TGTGCCAGCACTCAAGGGGGGTTTTCGAGCAAAAACATTCAGTACTTC. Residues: CASTQGGFSSKNIQYF.

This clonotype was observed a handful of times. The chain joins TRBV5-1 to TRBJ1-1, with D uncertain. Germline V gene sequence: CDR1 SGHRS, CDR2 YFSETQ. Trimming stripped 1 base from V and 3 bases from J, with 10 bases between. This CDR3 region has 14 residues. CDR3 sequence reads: CASSLQYGYTEAFF. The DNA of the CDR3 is TGCGCCAGCAGCTTGCAATACGGCTACACTGAAGCTTTCTTT.

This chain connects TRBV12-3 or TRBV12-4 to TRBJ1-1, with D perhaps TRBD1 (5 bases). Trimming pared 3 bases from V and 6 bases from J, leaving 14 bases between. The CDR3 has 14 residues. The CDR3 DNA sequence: TGTGCCAGCAGTTTCGGGGGATCTATCGCTGAAGCTTTCTTT. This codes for CASSFGGSIAEAFF.

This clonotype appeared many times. This CDR3 reads CASSDWNWTGNTEAFF. The CDR3, as DNA: TGTGCCAGCAGTGATTGGAACTGGACCGGGAACACTGAAGCTTTCTTT. This rearrangement joins TRBV2 to TRBJ1-1; D is unclear. Trimming removed 3 bases from V and 1 base from J, with 15 bases in between. This CDR3 region has 16 residues. The germline V gene has CDR1 SNHLY and CDR2 FYNNEI. The full variable domain, in which reference TRBV2 and TRBJ1-1 provide the parts outside the CDR3, is EPEVTQTPSHQVTQMGQEVILRCVPISNHLYFYWYRQILGQKVEFLVSFYNNEISEKSEIFDDQFSVERPDGSNFTLKIRSTKLEDSAMYFCASSDWNWTGNTEAFFGQGTRLTVV.

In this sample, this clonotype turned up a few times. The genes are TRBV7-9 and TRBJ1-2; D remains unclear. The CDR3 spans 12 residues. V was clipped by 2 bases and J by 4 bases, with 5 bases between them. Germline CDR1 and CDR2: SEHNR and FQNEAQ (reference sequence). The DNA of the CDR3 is TGTGCCAGCAGCTTATTTTCCTATGGCTACACCTTC. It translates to CASSLFSYGYTF.

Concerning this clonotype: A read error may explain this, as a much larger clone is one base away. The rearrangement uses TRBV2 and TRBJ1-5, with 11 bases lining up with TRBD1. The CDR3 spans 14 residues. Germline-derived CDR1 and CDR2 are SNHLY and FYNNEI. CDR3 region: CASSAGTGGQPRHF. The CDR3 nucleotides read TGTGCCAGCAGTGCTGGGACAGGGGGTCAGCCCCGGCATTTT.

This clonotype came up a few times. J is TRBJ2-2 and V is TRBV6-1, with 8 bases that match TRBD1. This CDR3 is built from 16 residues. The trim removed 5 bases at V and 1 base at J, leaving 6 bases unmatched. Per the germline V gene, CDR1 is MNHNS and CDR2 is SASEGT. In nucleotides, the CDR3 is TGTGCCAGCAGTACGGACAGGGCCTTGAACACCGGGGAGCTGTTTTTT. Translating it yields CASSTDRALNTGELFF.

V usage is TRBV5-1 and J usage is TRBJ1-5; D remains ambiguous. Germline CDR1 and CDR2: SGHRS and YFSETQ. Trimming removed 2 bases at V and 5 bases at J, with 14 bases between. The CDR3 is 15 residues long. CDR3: CASSLTPEPYQPQHF. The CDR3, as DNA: TGCGCCAGCAGCTTAACTCCGGAACCTTATCAGCCCCAGCATTTT.

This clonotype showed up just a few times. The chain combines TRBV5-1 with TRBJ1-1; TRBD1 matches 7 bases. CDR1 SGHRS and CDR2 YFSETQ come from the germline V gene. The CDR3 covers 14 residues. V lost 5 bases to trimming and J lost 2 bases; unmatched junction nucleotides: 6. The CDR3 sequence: CASRYRDSNTEAFF. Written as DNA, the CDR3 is TGCGCCAGCAGATACCGGGACAGTAACACTGAAGCTTTCTTT.

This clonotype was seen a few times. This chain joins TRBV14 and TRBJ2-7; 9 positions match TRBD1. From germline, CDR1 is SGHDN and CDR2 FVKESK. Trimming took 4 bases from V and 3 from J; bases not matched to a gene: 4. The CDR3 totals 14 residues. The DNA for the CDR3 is TGTGCCAGCAGCCCGCGGGACAGGGTCTACGAGCAGTACTTC. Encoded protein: CASSPRDRVYEQYF.

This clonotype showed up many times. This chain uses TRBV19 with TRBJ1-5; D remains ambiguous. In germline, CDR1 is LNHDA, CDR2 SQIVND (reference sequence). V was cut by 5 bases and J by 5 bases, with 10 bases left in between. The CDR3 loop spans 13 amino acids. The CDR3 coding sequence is TGTGCCAGTAGTTTTAGGGATCATCAGCCCCAGCATTTT. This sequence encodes CASSFRDHQPQHF.

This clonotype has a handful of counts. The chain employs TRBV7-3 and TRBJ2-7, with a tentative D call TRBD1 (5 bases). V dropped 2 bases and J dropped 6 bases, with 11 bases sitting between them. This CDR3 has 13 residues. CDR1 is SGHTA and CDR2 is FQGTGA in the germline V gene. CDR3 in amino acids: CASSLSSDTEQYF. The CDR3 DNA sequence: TGTGCCAGCAGCTTATCGTCGGACACCGAGCAGTACTTC.